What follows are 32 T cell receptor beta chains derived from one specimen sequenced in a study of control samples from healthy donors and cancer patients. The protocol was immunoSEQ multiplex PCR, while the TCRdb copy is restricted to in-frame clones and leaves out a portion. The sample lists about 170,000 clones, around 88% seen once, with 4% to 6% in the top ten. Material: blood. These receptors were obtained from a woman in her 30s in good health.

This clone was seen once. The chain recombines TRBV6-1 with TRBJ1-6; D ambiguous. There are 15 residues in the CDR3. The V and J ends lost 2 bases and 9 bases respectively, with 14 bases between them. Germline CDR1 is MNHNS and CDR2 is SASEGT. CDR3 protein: CASSERDSAGSPLHF. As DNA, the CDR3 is TGTGCCAGCAGTGAACGAGACTCAGCAGGTTCACCCCTCCACTTT.

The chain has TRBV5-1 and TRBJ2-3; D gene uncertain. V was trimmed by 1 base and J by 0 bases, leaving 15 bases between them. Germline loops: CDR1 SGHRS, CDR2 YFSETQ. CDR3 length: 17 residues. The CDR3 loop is CASSLFNRGTSTDTQYF. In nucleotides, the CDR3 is TGCGCCAGCAGCTTGTTTAATCGAGGAACTAGCACAGATACGCAGTATTTT.

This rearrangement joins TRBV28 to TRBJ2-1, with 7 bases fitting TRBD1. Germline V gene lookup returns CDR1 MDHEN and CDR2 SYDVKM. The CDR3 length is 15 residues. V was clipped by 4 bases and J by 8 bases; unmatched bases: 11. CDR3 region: CASSSGDRHIHEQFF. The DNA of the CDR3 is TGTGCCAGCAGTTCCGGGGACAGACACATACATGAGCAGTTCTTC.

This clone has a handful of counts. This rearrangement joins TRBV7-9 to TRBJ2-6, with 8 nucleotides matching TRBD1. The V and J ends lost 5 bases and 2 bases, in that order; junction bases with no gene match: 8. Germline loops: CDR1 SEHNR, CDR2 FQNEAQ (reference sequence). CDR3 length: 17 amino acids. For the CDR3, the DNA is TGTGCCAGCAGCCCCCGGACAGGGAGGCCTGGGGCCAACGTCCTGACTTTC. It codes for CASSPRTGRPGANVLTF.

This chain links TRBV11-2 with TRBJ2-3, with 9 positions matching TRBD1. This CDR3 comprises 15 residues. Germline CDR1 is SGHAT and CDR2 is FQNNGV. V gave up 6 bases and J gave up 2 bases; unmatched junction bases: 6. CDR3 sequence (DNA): TGTGCCAGCAGGAGGGGACAGGGCTTCACAGATACGCAGTATTTT. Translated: CASRRGQGFTDTQYF.

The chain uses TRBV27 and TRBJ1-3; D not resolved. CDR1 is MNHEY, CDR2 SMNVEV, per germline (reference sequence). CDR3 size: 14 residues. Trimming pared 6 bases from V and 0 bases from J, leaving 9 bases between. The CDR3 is CASRFSSSGNTIYF. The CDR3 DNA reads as TGTGCCAGCAGGTTTTCCAGCTCTGGAAACACCATATATTTT.

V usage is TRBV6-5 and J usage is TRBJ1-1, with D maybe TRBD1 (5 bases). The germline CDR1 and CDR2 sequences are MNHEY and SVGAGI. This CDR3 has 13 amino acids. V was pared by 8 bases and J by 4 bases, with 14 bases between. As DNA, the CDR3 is TGTGCCAGCTCCTTTGGCGGGGGCACTGAAGCTTTCTTT. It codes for CASSFGGGTEAFF.

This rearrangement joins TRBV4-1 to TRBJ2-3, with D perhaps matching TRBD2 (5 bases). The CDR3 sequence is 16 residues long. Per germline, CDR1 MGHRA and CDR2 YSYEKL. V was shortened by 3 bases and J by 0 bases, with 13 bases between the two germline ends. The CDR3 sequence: CASSQSGKSSTDTQYF. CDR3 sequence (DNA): TGCGCCAGCAGCCAGTCCGGGAAATCTAGCACAGATACGCAGTATTTT.

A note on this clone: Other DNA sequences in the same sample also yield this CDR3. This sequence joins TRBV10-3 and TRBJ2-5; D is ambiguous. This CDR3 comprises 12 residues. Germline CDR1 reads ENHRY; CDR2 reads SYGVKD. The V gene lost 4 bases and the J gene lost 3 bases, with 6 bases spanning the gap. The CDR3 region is CAISGGEETQYF. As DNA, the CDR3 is TGTGCCATCAGTGGAGGTGAAGAGACCCAGTACTTC.

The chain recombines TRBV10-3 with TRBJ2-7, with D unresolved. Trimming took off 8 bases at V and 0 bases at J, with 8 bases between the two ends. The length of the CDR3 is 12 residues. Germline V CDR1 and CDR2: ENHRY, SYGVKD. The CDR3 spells CAIRDYSYEQYF. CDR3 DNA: TGTGCCATCCGAGATTACTCCTACGAGCAGTACTTC.

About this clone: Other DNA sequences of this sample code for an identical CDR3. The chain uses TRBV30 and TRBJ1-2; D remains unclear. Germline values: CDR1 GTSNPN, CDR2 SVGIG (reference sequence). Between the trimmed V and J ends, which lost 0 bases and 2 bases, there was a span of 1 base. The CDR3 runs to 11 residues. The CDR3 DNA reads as TGTGCCTGGAGTGTGAACTATGGCTACACCTTC. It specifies CAWSVNYGYTF.

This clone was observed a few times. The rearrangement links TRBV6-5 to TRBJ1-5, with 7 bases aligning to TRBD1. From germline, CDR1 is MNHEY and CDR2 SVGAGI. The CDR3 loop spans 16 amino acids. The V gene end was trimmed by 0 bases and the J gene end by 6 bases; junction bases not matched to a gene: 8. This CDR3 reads CASSYSSGGSGQPQHF. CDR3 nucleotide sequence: TGTGCCAGCAGTTACTCATCAGGGGGGAGTGGTCAGCCCCAGCATTTT.

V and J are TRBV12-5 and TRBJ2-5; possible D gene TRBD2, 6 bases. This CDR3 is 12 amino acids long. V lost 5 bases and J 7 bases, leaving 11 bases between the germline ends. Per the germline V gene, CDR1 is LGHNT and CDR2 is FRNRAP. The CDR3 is CASGRSGGTQYF. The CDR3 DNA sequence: TGTGCTAGTGGTCGATCCGGGGGGACCCAGTACTTC.

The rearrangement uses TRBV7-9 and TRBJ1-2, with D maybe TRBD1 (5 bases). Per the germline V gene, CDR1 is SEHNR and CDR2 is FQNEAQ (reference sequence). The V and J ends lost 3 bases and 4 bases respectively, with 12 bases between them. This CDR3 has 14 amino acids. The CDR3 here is CASSFTGTGYGYTF. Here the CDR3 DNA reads TGTGCCAGCAGCTTCACAGGAACGGGCTATGGCTACACCTTC. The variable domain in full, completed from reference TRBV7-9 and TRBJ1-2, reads DTGVSQNPRHKITKRGQNVTFRCDPISEHNRLYWYRQTLGQGPEFLTYFQNEAQLEKSRLLSDRFSAERPKGSFSTLEIQRTEQGDSAMYLCASSFTGTGYGYTFGSGTRLTVV.

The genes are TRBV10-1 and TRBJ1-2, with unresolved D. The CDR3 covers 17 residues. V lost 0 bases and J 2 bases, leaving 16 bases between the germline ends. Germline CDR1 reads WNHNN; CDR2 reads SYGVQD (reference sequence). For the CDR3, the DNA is TGCGCCAGCAGTGAGTCTCGGGCCGGCGTCTTAAACTATGGCTACACCTTC. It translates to CASSESRAGVLNYGYTF.

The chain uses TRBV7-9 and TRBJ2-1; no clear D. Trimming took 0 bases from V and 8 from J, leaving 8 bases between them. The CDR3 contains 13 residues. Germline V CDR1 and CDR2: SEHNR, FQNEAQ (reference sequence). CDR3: CASSLASVHEQFF. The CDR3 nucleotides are TGTGCCAGCAGCTTAGCGTCCGTCCATGAGCAGTTCTTC. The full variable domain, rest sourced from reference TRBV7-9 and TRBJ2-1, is DTGVSQNPRHKITKRGQNVTFRCDPISEHNRLYWYRQTLGQGPEFLTYFQNEAQLEKSRLLSDRFSAERPKGSFSTLEIQRTEQGDSAMYLCASSLASVHEQFFGPGTRLTVL.

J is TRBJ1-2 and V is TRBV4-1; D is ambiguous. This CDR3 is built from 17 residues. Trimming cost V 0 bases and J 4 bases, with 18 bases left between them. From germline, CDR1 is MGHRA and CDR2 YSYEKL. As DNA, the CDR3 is TGCGCCAGCAGCCAAGACAATCTGCAGGTTGGTCGCTATGGCTACACCTTC. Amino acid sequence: CASSQDNLQVGRYGYTF.

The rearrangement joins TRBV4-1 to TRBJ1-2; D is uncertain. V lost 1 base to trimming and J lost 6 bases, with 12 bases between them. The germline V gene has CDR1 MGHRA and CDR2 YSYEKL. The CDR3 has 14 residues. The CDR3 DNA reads TGCGCCAGCAGCCAAGTCGTATGGCAGGATGGCTACACCTTC. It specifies CASSQVVWQDGYTF.

DNA for the CDR3: TGCAGTGCTAGTGGGGGCAGCGATCCCGGTCAGCCCCAGCATTTT. Its protein product is CSASGGSDPGQPQHF. This chain joins TRBV20-1 and TRBJ1-5, with a weak D call TRBD1 (6 bases). Trimming pared 3 bases from V and 6 bases from J, leaving 18 bases between. The CDR3 has 15 amino acids. Germline CDR1 is DFQATT and CDR2 is SNEGSKA (reference sequence).

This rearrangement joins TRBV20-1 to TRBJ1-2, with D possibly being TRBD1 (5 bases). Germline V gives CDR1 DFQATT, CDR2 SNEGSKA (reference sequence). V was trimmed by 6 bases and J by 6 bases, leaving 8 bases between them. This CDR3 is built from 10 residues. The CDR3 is CSARDHGYTF. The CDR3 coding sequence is TGCAGTGCCAGGGACCATGGCTACACCTTC.

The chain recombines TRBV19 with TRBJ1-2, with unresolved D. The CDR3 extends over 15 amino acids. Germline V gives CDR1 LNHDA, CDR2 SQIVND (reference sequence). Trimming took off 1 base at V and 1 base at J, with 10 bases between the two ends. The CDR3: CASSIASDGNYGYTF. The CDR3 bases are TGTGCCAGTAGTATAGCCTCTGACGGTAACTATGGCTACACCTTC.

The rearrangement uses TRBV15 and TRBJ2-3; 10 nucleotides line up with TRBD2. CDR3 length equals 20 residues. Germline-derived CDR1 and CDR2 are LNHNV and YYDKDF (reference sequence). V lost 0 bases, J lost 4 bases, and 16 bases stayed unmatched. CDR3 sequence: CATSRDLFSLAGVGPDTQYF. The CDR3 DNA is TGTGCCACCAGCAGAGATCTCTTCAGTCTAGCGGGAGTGGGCCCAGATACGCAGTATTTT. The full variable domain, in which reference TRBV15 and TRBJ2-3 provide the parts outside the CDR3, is DAMVIQNPRYQVTQFGKPVTLSCSQTLNHNVMYWYQQKSSQAPKLLFHYYDKDFNNEADTPDNFQSRRPNTSFCFLDIRSPGLGDTAMYLCATSRDLFSLAGVGPDTQYFGPGTRLTVL.

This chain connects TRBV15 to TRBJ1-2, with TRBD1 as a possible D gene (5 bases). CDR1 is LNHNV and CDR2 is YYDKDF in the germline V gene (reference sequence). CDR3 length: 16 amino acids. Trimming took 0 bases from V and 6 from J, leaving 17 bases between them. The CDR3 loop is CATSRDFASGIDGYTF. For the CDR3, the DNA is TGTGCCACCAGCAGAGATTTTGCCTCAGGGATCGATGGCTACACCTTC.

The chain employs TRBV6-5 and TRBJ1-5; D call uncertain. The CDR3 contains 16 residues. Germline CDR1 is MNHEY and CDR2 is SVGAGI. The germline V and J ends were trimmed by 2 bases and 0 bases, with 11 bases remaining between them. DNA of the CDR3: TGTGCCAGCAGTTACCGACGGCCCGATAGCAATCAGCCCCAGCATTTT. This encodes CASSYRRPDSNQPQHF.

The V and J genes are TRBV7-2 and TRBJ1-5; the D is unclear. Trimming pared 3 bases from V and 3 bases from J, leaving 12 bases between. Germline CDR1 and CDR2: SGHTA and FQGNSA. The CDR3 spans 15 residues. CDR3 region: CASSFTGNSNQPQHF. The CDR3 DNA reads TGTGCCAGCAGCTTTACCGGGAACTCCAATCAGCCCCAGCATTTT.

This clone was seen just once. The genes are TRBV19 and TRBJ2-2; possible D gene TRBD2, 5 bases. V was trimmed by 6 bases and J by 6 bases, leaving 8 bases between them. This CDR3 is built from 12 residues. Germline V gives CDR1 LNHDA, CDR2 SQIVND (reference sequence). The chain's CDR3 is CASRDFPGELFF. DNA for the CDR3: TGTGCCAGTAGGGACTTTCCCGGGGAGCTGTTTTTT.

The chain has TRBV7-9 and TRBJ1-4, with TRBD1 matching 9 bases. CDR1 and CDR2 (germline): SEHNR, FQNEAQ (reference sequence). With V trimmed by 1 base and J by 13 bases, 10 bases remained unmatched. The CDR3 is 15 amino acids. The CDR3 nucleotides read TGTGCCAGCAGCTTAGTAGGACAGGGGTGGAATAGACTGTTTTTT. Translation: CASSLVGQGWNRLFF.

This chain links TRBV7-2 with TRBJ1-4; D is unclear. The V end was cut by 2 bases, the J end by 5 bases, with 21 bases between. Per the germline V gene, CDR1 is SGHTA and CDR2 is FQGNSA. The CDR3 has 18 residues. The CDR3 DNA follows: TGTGCCAGCAGCTTACTTCCCGTACGGGGAAGTTCGAATGAAAAACTGTTTTTT. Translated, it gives CASSLLPVRGSSNEKLFF.

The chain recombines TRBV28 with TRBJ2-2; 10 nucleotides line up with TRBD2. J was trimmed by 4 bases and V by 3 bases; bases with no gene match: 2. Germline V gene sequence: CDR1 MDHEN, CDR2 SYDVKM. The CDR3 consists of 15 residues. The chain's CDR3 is CASSFLAGVTGELFF. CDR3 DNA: TGTGCCAGCAGTTTCCTAGCGGGAGTCACCGGGGAGCTGTTTTTT. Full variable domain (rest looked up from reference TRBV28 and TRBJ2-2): DVKVTQSSRYLVKRTGEKVFLECVQDMDHENMFWYRQDPGLGLRLIYFSYDVKMKEKGDIPEGYSVSREKKERFSLILESASTNQTSMYLCASSFLAGVTGELFFGEGSRLTVL.

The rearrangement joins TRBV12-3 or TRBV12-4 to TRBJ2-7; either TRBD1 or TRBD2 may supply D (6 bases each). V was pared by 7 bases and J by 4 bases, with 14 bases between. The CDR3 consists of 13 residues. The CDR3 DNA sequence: TGTGCCAGCATGAGAGGGGGGATATACGAGCAGTACGTC. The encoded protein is CASMRGGIYEQYV.

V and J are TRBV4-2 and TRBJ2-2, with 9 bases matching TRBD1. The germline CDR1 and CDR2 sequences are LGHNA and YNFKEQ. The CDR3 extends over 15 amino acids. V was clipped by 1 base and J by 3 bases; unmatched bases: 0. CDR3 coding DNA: TGTGCCAGCAGCCAAGGACAGGGGGACACCGGGGAGCTGTTTTTT. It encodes CASSQGQGDTGELFF.

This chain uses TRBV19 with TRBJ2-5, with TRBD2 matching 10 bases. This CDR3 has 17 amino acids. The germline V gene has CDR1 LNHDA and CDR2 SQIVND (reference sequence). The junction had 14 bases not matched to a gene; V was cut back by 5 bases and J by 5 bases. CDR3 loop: CASSSPGIAGGAETQYF. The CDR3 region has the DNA TGTGCCAGTAGTTCCCCAGGGATAGCGGGAGGAGCGGAGACCCAGTACTTC.